These 19 T cell receptor beta chains originate from one sample sequenced in a study of OX40 agonist ivuxolimab in advanced cancers. Sequenced by immunoSEQ multiplex PCR; TCRdb stores in-frame clones only, minus some. The sample has under 80,000 clones, about 94% seen once; the top ten hold less than 8%. Sequenced here: CD4+ or CD8+ T cells sorted from blood, sampled in a trial of the OX40 agonist ivuxolimab. The source of these receptors is an adult with an advanced solid tumor such as melanoma, head and neck, liver or kidney cancer.

This sequence joins TRBV7-9 and TRBJ2-1, with TRBD1 matching over 8 bases. Germline trimming cut 8 bases from V and 8 bases from J; bases unmatched to any gene: 14. The CDR3 runs 15 residues. Germline loops: CDR1 SEHNR, CDR2 FQNEAQ (reference sequence). In DNA form, the CDR3 reads TGTGCCAGCGGGCACCCGGGACAGGCTCGACATGAGCAGTTCTTC. Its protein product is CASGHPGQARHEQFF.

The chain carries TRBV23-1 and TRBJ2-7, with 8 bases that match TRBD1. TRBV23-1 is recorded as an ORF, its role being uncertain. This CDR3 has 13 residues. Unmatched junction bases numbered 3, after V lost 3 bases and J lost 5 bases. DNA for the CDR3: TGCGCCAGCAGTCAGTCAGGGGGCGACGAGCAGTACTTC. It codes for CASSQSGGDEQYF.

The chain uses TRBV29-1 and TRBJ1-2; 9 positions agree with TRBD1. J lost 3 bases, V lost 4 bases, and 6 bases had no gene match. In germline, CDR1 is SQVTM, CDR2 ANQGSEA. The CDR3 consists of 14 residues. The CDR3 reads CSVVGDRADYGYTF. CDR3 coding DNA: TGCAGCGTTGTGGGGGACAGGGCGGACTATGGCTACACCTTC.

V and J are TRBV5-1 and TRBJ2-7, with TRBD2 matching 7 bases. Germline V lookup: CDR1 SGHRS, CDR2 YFSETQ. The CDR3 length is 13 residues. Trimming took 2 bases from V and 5 from J; bases not matched to a gene: 4. CDR3 residues: CASSLAGSNEQYF. CDR3 nucleotides: TGCGCCAGCAGCTTAGCGGGGTCTAACGAGCAGTACTTC.

The V gene is TRBV5-6, the J gene TRBJ2-7, with TRBD2 as a possible D gene (5 bases). V dropped 4 bases and J dropped 6 bases, with 11 bases sitting between them. The germline gives CDR1 SGHDT, CDR2 YYEEEE. This CDR3 spans 12 amino acids. CDR3 coding DNA: TGTGCCAGCAGCACCGGCGGGCCCGAGCAGTACTTC. As protein: CASSTGGPEQYF.

The V call is TRBV7-6, the J call TRBJ2-1; D perhaps matches TRBD2 (5 bases). Germline V gives CDR1 SGHVS, CDR2 FNYEAQ. The CDR3 contains 16 residues. V was cut by 2 bases and J by 0 bases, with 11 bases left in between. The CDR3 spells CASSLRSGYSYNEQFF. DNA of the CDR3: TGTGCCAGCAGCTTAAGGAGCGGTTACTCCTACAATGAGCAGTTCTTC.

CDR3 amino acids: CASSEVAGDTQYF. CDR3 sequence (DNA): TGTGCCAGTAGTGAAGTAGCTGGAGATACGCAGTATTTT. The chain is built from TRBV19 and TRBJ2-3, with D hard to call. This CDR3 contains 13 residues. Germline assignment: CDR1 LNHDA and CDR2 SQIVND (reference sequence). V was pared by 5 bases and J by 5 bases, with 11 bases between.

The genes are TRBV30 and TRBJ2-1; possible D gene TRBD2, 6 bases. The germline V and J ends were trimmed by 5 bases and 11 bases, with 28 bases remaining between them. Germline CDR1 is GTSNPN and CDR2 is SVGIG (reference sequence). The CDR3 contains 16 residues. CDR3 region: CAWCTWRGATTGQQFF. In nucleotides, the CDR3 is TGTGCCTGGTGTACCTGGCGGGGAGCAACTACGGGGCAGCAGTTCTTC.

The chain uses TRBV5-1 and TRBJ2-7, with 11 bases lining up with TRBD1. V dropped 5 bases and J dropped 3; count of bases not matched to a gene: 10. This CDR3 spans 16 amino acids. Germline-derived CDR1 and CDR2 are SGHRS and YFSETQ. DNA for the CDR3: TGCGCCAGCAGTCCAACCGGGACAGGGGGTCACTACGAGCAGTACTTC. Protein: CASSPTGTGGHYEQYF.

V gene TRBV7-8 combines with J gene TRBJ1-2; D gene ambiguous. Germline V lookup: CDR1 SGHVS, CDR2 FQNEAQ. This CDR3 comprises 14 residues. Trimming took 5 bases from V and 2 from J, leaving 12 bases between them. The DNA for the CDR3 is TGTGCCAGCAGCCCCTTCGACCTCAACTATGGCTACACCTTC. This codes for CASSPFDLNYGYTF.

The genes are TRBV14 and TRBJ2-7, with 10 bases that match TRBD1. The CDR3 runs to 14 residues. Looked up from germline, CDR1 is SGHDN and CDR2 is FVKESK. V dropped 6 bases and J dropped 2; count of bases not matched to a gene: 4. The CDR3 loop reads CASSPGQGPYEQYF. CDR3 coding DNA: TGTGCCAGCAGTCCGGGACAGGGGCCCTACGAGCAGTACTTC.

The rearrangement joins TRBV27 to TRBJ2-2; the match to TRBD2 covers 7 bases. The ends lost 6 bases at V and 1 base at J; junction bases unmatched: 5. The CDR3 is 15 amino acids. Germline V gene data show CDR1 as MNHEY and CDR2 as SMNVEV (reference sequence). The DNA for the CDR3 is TGTGCCAGCAGGGCGGGAGAATGGAACACCGGGGAGCTGTTTTTT. Its translation: CASRAGEWNTGELFF.

The V call is TRBV5-6, the J call TRBJ2-1; 9 nucleotides agree with TRBD2. Germline lookup yields CDR1 SGHDT and CDR2 YYEEEE. The CDR3 sequence is 16 residues long. With V trimmed by 3 bases and J by 3 bases, 7 bases remained unmatched. The DNA for the CDR3 is TGTGCCAGCAGCTCACGATGGACTAGCGACTACAATGAGCAGTTCTTC. It encodes CASSSRWTSDYNEQFF.

This clone has just one count. The chain joins TRBV29-1 to TRBJ1-3; D is unresolved. Germline values: CDR1 SQVTM, CDR2 ANQGSEA. Trimming removed 3 bases from V and 0 bases from J, with 6 bases in between. The CDR3 has 13 residues. The CDR3, as DNA: TGCAGCGTTGATCCCCGCTCTGGAAACACCATATATTTT. Translation gives CSVDPRSGNTIYF.

Here the CDR3 DNA reads TGTGCCAGTAGTTTGGGCGGGGCGACCACAGATACGCAGTATTTT. Translation: CASSLGGATTDTQYF. The chain couples TRBV19 to TRBJ2-3; a possible D gene is TRBD2 (6 bases). The CDR3 is 15 amino acids. The ends were cut back, 5 bases at V and 2 bases at J, with 14 bases in the middle. Germline CDR1 and CDR2: LNHDA and SQIVND (reference sequence).

In this sample, this clone turned up once. This sequence joins TRBV7-2 and TRBJ2-1, with TRBD2 identical over 14 bases. CDR1 and CDR2 from the germline V gene are SGHTA and FQGNSA. The ends lost 3 bases at V and 6 bases at J; junction bases unmatched: 4. The CDR3 has 16 amino acids. The CDR3 DNA sequence: TGTGCCAGCAGCTTTCCGACTAGCGGGGGGGCCAATGAGCAGTTCTTC. It yields the protein CASSFPTSGGANEQFF.

The chain combines TRBV28 with TRBJ2-5, with D uncertain. The germline V gene encodes CDR1 MDHEN and CDR2 SYDVKM. Trimming cost V 4 bases and J 4 bases, with 13 bases left between them. The CDR3 is 14 amino acids. The CDR3 DNA reads TGTGCCAGCAGTTCCTCAGTCAGAGGAGAGACCCAGTACTTC. Amino acids: CASSSSVRGETQYF.

This rearrangement joins TRBV5-5 to TRBJ2-7; TRBD2 matches 7 bases. This CDR3 is 12 amino acids long. J lost 3 bases, V lost 4 bases, and 1 base had no gene match. The germline CDR1 and CDR2 sequences are SGHKS and YYEKEE (reference sequence). The CDR3 DNA sequence: TGTGCCAGCAGCCCGGGGGGCTACGAGCAGTACTTC. The encoded protein is CASSPGGYEQYF.

The V and J genes are TRBV9 and TRBJ1-1, with D perhaps TRBD1 (5 bases). Trimming shortened V by 1 base and J by 2 bases, and 9 bases separated the two germline ends. The CDR3 sequence is 14 residues long. The V gene's germline CDR1 is SGDLS and CDR2 YYNGEE. In DNA form, the CDR3 reads TGTGCCAGCAGCGTAACAGGAACCAACACTGAAGCTTTCTTT. Translating it yields CASSVTGTNTEAFF. Looking up the rest from reference TRBV9 and TRBJ1-1 gives the full variable domain: DSGVTQTPKHLITATGQRVTLRCSPRSGDLSVYWYQQSLDQGLQFLIQYYNGEERAKGNILERFSAQQFPDLHSELNLSSLELGDSALYFCASSVTGTNTEAFFGQGTRLTVV.